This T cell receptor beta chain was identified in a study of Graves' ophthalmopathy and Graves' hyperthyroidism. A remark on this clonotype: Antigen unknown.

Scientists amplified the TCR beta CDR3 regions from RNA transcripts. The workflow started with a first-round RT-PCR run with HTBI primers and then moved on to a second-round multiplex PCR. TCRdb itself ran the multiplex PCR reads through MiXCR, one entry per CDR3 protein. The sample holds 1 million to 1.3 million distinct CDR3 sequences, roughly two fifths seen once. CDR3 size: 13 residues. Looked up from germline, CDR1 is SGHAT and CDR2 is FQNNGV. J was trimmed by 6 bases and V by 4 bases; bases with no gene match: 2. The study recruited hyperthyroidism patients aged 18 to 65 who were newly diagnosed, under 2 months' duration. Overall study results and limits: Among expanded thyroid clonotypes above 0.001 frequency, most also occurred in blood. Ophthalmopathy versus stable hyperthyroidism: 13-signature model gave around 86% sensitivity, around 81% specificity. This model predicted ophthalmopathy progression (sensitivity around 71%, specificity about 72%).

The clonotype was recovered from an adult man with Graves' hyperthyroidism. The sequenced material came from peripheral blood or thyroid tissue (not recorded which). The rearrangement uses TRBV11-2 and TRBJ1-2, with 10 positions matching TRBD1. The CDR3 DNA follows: TGTGCCAGCAGCTGGGACAGGGGACATGGCTACACCTTC. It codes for CASSWDRGHGYTF.